This TCR beta chain stems from a study of blood T cell repertoires in COVID-19 (dated by TCRdb to about 2020). General notes on the study: Samples from collaborators originated in the United States, Italy and Spain and spanned both the acute and convalescent phases of COVID-19. The prospective study material was composed of cDNA or gDNA derived from T cells, B-cell-depleted T cells, or PBMCs. The repertoires were made available in a free public database intended to serve as a resource for research on the immune response to SARS-CoV-2. Where available, HLA class I and class II types were obtained from metadata supplied by the sample provider rather than from assay-based typing. Samples came from the ongoing ImmuneRACE study (first 160 participants) plus 1,254 subjects from 6 global collaborators. Subjects who had been exposed to COVID-19, were actively infected with it, or had recovered from it provided the deeply sampled blood TCRbeta repertoires that made up the dataset. Nearly every sample came with metadata listing a de-identified subject ID, COVID-19 status, age in years and sex. Overall study outcomes, separate from this receptor: How much clinical and demographic metadata was included differed by source and by participant, and the metadata was provided uncurated.

Each collaborating institution followed its own protocols to collect whole blood in K2EDTA tubes. For TCRbeta analysis, collaborator samples were shipped as frozen whole blood, as isolated PBMCs, or as DNA extracted from either sample type. Trimming takes 1 base off V and 2 bases off J; junction bases not matched to a gene: 5. In the germline V gene (reference sequence), CDR1 corresponds to LGHDT and CDR2 to YNNKEL. The CDR3 numbers 15 residues from cysteine through phenylalanine. Only CDR3 DNA remains: 45 bases, in frame from the first base. In the case of this clone: Its antigen is currently not known. No much larger clone is present one base from it, and per-base qualities are unavailable.

The immunoSEQ Assay, a bias-controlled multiplex PCR, was used to amplify TCRbeta CDR3 regions from genomic DNA. For the original study's pipeline: Nucleated cell counts per sample were estimated from amplification of reference gene primers within the assay. To quantify the absolute abundance of each unique TCRbeta CDR3 rearrangement, sequence reads were collapsed and filtered. For each sample, productive Simpson clonality was calculated by taking the square root of Simpson's diversity index across productive rearrangements. In its TCRdb copy, this immuneACCESS table keeps in-frame sequences only and misses some clones. Where compared with another copy, unresolved V genes explain less than half of these, and the others have no known cause. Clone size and V and J calls were adopted from that table, with D and trimming inferred from the DNA. The table for this sample lists 110,000 to 150,000 clones; about 86% of them were counted only once. About 8% of the sample rests with the top ten.

The chain is made from TRBV3-1 (or the pseudogene TRBV3-2) and TRBJ2-7, and 7 bases in between align with TRBD1. Sequencing used peripheral blood. The clonotype was recovered from a human donor in a cohort sampled during active COVID-19. The DNA is TGTGCCAGCAGCCAAGGGAGACAGGGAACCTACGAGCAGTACTTC. The translation is CASSQGRQGTYEQYF.